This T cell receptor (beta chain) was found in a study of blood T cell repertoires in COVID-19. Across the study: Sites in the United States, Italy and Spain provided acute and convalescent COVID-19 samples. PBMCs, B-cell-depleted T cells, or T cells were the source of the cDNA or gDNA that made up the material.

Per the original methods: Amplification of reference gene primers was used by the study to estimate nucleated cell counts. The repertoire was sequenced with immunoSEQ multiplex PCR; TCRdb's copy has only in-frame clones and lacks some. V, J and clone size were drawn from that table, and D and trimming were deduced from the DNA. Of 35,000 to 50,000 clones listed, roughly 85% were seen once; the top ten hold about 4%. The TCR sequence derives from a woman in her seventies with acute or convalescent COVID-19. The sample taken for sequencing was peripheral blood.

Written as DNA, the CDR3 is TGTGCCAGCAGCTTAGCTGGCCTCCATGAGCAGTTCTTC. Protein: CASSLAGLHEQFF. The genes are TRBV11-3 and TRBJ2-1; D is uncertain. This CDR3 contains 13 residues. Trimming removed 1 base from V and 8 bases from J, with 9 bases in between. Germline V gene lookup returns CDR1 SGHNT and CDR2 YENEEA.